Below are 8 T cell receptor beta chains sequenced from a single sample in a study of identical twins. Via MiXCR, TCRdb re-called the 5' RACE reads, giving one row per CDR3 protein. The data hold hundreds of thousands of distinct CDR3 sequences, with around 6% observed a single time. Sequencing was done on a sample of naive T cells sorted from blood. The receptor set was obtained from a man aged 18 to 30 in good health.

This clonotype has just a few counts. The chain links TRBV28 to TRBJ2-7; tentative D call: TRBD1 (6 bases). V shed 0 bases and J shed 2 bases, with 8 bases lying between them. The CDR3 totals 14 residues. Germline lookup yields CDR1 MDHEN and CDR2 SYDVKM. The CDR3 sequence is CASSLWGAAYEQYF. CDR3 DNA: TGTGCCAGCAGTTTATGGGGGGCCGCCTACGAGCAGTACTTC.

This clonotype was seen ten or more times. The V and J genes are TRBV29-1 and TRBJ1-1, with no clear D. CDR1 SQVTM and CDR2 ANQGSEA come from the germline V gene. V lost 5 bases and J lost 2, with 9 bases in between. The CDR3 length is 12 residues. DNA of the CDR3: TGCAGCGTTTCCCCCACCAACACTGAAGCTTTCTTT. Translating gives CSVSPTNTEAFF.

This clonotype has at least ten counts. J is TRBJ2-3 and V is TRBV11-2; 13 bases line up with TRBD2. Germline CDR1 reads SGHAT; CDR2 reads FQNNGV. The CDR3 has 16 amino acids. V shed 4 bases, J shed 6 bases, and the junction held 7 bases outside the gene matches. The CDR3 sequence is CASSYTSGRASDTQYF. CDR3 bases: TGTGCCAGCAGCTACACTAGCGGGAGGGCCTCTGATACGCAGTATTTT.

This clonotype has a count of ten or more. This chain joins TRBV27 and TRBJ2-3; TRBD1 agrees at 9 bases. The CDR3 runs to 17 residues. CDR1 is MNHEY and CDR2 is SMNVEV in the germline V gene (reference sequence). V shed 5 bases and J 1 base; nucleotides not matched to a gene: 10. CDR3: CASSPLTGGAGTDTQYF. CDR3 nucleotides: TGTGCCAGCAGTCCCTTAACAGGGGGCGCTGGCACAGATACGCAGTATTTT.

This clonotype was found many times. This rearrangement joins TRBV12-3 or TRBV12-4 to TRBJ2-2, with unresolved D. The CDR3 contains 14 residues. Trimming removed 7 bases from V and 3 bases from J, with 12 bases in between. CDR3 protein: CASIPVRDTGELFF. For the CDR3, the DNA is TGTGCCAGCATACCTGTTCGTGACACCGGGGAGCTGTTTTTT.

Ten or more counts support this clonotype. The rearrangement uses TRBV5-1 and TRBJ2-1; tentatively, D is TRBD1 (7 bases). The V gene's germline CDR1 is SGHRS and CDR2 YFSETQ. The CDR3 extends over 15 amino acids. V lost 8 bases, J lost 2 bases, and 17 bases lay in between. In DNA form, the CDR3 reads TGCGCCAGTAGTAGACAGGGAGGAACCTACAATGAGCAGTTCTTC. Translated, it gives CASSRQGGTYNEQFF.

The genes are TRBV2 and TRBJ2-1, with D possibly matching TRBD1 (6 bases). The germline V gene encodes CDR1 SNHLY and CDR2 FYNNEI. The CDR3 has 14 amino acids. V dropped 2 bases and J dropped 9 bases, with 14 bases sitting between them. CDR3 loop: CASSELSTGSEQFF. The CDR3 region has the DNA TGTGCCAGCAGTGAATTGAGTACAGGGAGTGAGCAGTTCTTC.

This clonotype was detected many times. J is TRBJ2-1 and V is TRBV12-3 or TRBV12-4; 10 bases line up with TRBD2. CDR3 length: 20 amino acids. Losses at the gene ends were 5 bases for V and 0 bases for J; bases not matched to a gene: 16. DNA of the CDR3: TGTGCCAGCAGTGGCACTAGAGGACTAGCGGTTGGGAGCTCCTACAATGAGCAGTTCTTC. Its protein is CASSGTRGLAVGSSYNEQFF.